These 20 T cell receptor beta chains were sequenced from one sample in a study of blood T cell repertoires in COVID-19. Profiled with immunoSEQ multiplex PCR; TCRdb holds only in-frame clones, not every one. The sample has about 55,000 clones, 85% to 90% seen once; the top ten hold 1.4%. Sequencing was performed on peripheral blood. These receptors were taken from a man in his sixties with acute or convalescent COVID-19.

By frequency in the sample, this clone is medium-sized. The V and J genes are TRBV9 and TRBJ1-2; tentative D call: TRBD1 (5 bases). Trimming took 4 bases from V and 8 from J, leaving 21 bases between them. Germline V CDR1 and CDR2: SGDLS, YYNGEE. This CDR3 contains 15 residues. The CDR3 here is CASSSTNGGAGGYTF. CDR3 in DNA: TGTGCCAGCAGCTCAACCAACGGGGGAGCGGGCGGCTACACCTTC.

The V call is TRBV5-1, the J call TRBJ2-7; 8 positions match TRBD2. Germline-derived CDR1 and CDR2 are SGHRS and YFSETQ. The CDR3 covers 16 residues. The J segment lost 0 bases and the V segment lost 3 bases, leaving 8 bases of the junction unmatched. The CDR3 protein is CASSSRGGRSSYEQYF. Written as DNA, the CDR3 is TGCGCCAGCAGCTCCCGGGGGGGTAGAAGCTCCTACGAGCAGTACTTC.

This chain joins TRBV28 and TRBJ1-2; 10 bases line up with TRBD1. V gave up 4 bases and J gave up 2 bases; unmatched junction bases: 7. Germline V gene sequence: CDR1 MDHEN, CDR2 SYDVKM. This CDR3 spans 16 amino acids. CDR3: CASSSTGQGRNYGYTF. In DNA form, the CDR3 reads TGTGCCAGCAGTTCCACGGGACAGGGGAGAAACTATGGCTACACCTTC.

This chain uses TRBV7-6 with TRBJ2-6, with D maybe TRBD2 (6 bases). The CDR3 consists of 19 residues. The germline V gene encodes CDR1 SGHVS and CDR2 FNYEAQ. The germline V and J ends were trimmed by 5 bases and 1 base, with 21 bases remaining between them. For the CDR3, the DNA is TGTGCCAGCAGCCCGTTAGGAGGGGCAGAGCAATCTGGGGCCAACGTCCTGACTTTC. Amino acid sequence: CASSPLGGAEQSGANVLTF.

The CDR3 region has the DNA TGTGCCAGCAGTGAAGCGGGGACAGGGTCATCCTTAAGCTCTGGGGCCAACGTCCTGACTTTC. Protein sequence: CASSEAGTGSSLSSGANVLTF. V gene TRBV2 combines with J gene TRBJ2-6; 9 bases align to TRBD1. This CDR3 comprises 21 residues. CDR1 and CDR2 (germline): SNHLY, FYNNEI. The trim removed 0 bases at V and 0 bases at J, leaving 12 bases unmatched.

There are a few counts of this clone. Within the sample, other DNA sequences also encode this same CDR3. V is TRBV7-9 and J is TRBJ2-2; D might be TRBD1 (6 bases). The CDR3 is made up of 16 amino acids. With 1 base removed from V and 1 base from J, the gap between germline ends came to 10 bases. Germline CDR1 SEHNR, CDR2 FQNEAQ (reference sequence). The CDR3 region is CASSLGAGENTGELFF. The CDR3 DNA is TGTGCCAGCAGCTTAGGTGCAGGGGAGAACACCGGGGAGCTGTTTTTT. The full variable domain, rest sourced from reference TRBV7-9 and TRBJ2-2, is DTGVSQNPRHKITKRGQNVTFRCDPISEHNRLYWYRQTLGQGPEFLTYFQNEAQLEKSRLLSDRFSAERPKGSFSTLEIQRTEQGDSAMYLCASSLGAGENTGELFFGEGSRLTVL.

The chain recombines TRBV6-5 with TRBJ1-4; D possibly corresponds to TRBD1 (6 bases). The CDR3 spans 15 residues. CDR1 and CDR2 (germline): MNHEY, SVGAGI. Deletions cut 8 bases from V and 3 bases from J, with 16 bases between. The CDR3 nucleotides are TGTGCCAGCGCCTTAAACAGGGATCCTAATGAAAAACTGTTTTTT. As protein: CASALNRDPNEKLFF.

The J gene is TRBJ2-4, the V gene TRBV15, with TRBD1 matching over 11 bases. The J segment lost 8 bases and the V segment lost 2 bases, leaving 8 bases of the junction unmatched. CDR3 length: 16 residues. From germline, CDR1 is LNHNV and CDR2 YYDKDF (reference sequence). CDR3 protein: CATSRQGGQGADIQYF. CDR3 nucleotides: TGTGCCACCAGCAGACAAGGTGGACAGGGGGCGGACATTCAGTACTTC. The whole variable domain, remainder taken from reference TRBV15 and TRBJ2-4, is DAMVIQNPRYQVTQFGKPVTLSCSQTLNHNVMYWYQQKSSQAPKLLFHYYDKDFNNEADTPDNFQSRRPNTSFCFLDIRSPGLGDTAMYLCATSRQGGQGADIQYFGAGTRLSVL.

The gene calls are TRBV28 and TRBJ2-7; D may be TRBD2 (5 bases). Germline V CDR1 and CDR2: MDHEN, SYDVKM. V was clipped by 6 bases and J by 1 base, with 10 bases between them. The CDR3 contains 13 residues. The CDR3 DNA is TGTGCCAGCAGCCTCGGGATTTCCTACGAGCAGTACTTC. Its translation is CASSLGISYEQYF.

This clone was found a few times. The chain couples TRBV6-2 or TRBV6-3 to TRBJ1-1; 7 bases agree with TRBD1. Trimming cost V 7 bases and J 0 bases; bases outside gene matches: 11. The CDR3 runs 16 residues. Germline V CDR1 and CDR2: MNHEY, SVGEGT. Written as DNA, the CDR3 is TGTGCCAGCACCCCGACCCCGACAGGGTTGAACACTGAAGCTTTCTTT. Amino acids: CASTPTPTGLNTEAFF.

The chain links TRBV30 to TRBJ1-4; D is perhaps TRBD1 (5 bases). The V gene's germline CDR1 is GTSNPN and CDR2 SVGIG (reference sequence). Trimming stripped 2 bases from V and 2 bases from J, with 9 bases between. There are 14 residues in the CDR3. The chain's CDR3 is CAWSPTVTNEKLFF. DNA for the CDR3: TGTGCCTGGAGTCCGACAGTTACTAATGAAAAACTGTTTTTT.

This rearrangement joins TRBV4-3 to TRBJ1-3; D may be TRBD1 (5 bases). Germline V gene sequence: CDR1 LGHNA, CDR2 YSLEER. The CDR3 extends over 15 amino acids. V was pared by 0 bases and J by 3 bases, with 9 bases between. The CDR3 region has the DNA TGCGCCAGCAGCCAAGAGAGCAGGGTTGGAAACACCATATATTTT. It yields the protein CASSQESRVGNTIYF.

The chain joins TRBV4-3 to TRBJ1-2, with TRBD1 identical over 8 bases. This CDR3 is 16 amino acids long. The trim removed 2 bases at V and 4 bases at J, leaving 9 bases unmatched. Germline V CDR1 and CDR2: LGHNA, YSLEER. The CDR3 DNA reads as TGCGCCAGCAGCCAAACCCCGGGACAGGATCCCTATGGCTACACCTTC. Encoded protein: CASSQTPGQDPYGYTF.

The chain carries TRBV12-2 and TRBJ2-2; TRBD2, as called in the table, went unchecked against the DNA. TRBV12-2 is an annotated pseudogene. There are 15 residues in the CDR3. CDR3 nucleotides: TGTGCAAGTCGCTTAGGTAGCAGTTACACCGGGGAGCTGTTTTTT. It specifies CASRLGSSYTGELFF.

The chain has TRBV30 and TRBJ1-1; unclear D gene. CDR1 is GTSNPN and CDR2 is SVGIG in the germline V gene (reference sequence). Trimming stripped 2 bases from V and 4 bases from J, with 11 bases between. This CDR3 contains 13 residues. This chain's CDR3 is CAWSSPGPTEAFF. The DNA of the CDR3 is TGTGCCTGGAGTTCCCCGGGTCCCACTGAAGCTTTCTTT.

The CDR3 DNA is TGTGCCAGTAGTTCTAACAGGGGGTCCTACAATGAGCAGTTCTTC. This codes for CASSSNRGSYNEQFF. The V gene is TRBV19, the J gene TRBJ2-1, with 8 bases lining up with TRBD1. V lost 5 bases, J lost 1 base, and 4 bases stayed unmatched. Looked up from germline, CDR1 is LNHDA and CDR2 is SQIVND (reference sequence). This CDR3 has 15 amino acids.

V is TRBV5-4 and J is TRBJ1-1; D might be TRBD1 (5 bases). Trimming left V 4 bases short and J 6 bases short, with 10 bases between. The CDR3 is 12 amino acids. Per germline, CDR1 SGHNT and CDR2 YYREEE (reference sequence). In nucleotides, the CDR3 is TGTGCCAGCAGCCGCCCGGGGGCTGAAGCTTTCTTT. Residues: CASSRPGAEAFF. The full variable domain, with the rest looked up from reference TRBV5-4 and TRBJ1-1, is ETGVTQSPTHLIKTRGQQVTLRCSSQSGHNTVSWYQQALGQGPQFIFQYYREEENGRGNFPPRFSGLQFPNYSSELNVNALELDDSALYLCASSRPGAEAFFGQGTRLTVV.

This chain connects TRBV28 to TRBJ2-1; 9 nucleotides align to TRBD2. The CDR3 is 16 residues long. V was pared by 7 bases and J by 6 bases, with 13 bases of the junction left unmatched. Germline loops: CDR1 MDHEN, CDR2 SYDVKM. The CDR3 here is CASTLVAREGSNEQFF. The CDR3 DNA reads TGTGCCAGCACCCTGGTTGCGCGGGAGGGCAGCAATGAGCAGTTCTTC.

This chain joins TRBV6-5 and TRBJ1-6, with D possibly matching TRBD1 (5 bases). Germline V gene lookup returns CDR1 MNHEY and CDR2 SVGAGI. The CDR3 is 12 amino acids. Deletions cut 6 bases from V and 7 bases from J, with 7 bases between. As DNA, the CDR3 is TGTGCCAGCAGGAGACAGAATTCACCCCTCCACTTT. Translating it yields CASRRQNSPLHF.

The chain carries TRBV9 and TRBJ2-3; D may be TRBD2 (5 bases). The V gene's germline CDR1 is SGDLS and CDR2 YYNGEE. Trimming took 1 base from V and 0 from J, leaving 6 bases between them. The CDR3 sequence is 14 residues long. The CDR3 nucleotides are TGTGCCAGCAGCGTAACGGGGAGCACAGATACGCAGTATTTT. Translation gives CASSVTGSTDTQYF.